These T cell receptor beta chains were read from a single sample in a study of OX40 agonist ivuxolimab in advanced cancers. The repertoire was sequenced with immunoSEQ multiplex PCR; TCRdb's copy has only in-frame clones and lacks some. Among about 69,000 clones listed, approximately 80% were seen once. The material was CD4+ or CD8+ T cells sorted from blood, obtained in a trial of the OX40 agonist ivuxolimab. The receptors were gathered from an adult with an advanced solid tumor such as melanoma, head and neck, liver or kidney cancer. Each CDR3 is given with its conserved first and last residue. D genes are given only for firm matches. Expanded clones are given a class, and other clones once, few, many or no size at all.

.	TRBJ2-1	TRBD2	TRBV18	TGTGCCAGCTCACCACAAGCGGGGGGGGCTCGGGAGGAGCAGTTCTTC	CASSPQAGGAREEQFF
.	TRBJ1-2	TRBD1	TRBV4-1	TGCGCCAGCAGCCAAGAACAGGGGGGCGGCTACACCTTC	CASSQEQGGGYTF
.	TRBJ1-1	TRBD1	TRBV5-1	TGCGCCAGCAGCGGACAGGCCTTGAACACTGAAGCTTTCTTT	CASSGQALNTEAFF
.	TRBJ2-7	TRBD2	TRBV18	TGTGCCAGCTCAACACTAGCGGGAGTCTTAAACGAGCAGTACTTC	CASSTLAGVLNEQYF
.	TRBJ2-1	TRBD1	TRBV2	TGTGCCAGCAATGAGGACAGGATCTCCTACAATGAGCAGTTCTTC	CASNEDRISYNEQFF
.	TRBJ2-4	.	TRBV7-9	TGTGCCAGCAGCTTTAAAGGCGGCAGACAAAACATTCAGTACTTC	CASSFKGGRQNIQYF
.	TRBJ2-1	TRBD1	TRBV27	TGTGCCAGCAGTTTAGATTATGGACAGGGGGCGACTGAGCAGTTCTTC	CASSLDYGQGATEQFF
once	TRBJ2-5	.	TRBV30	TGTGCCTGGAGTGTACTGAGCGCGGGGGAGACCCAGTACTTC	CAWSVLSAGETQYF
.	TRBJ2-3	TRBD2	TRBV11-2	TGTGCCAGCAGCTTTTCGACTAGCGGGAGCACAGATACGCAGTATTTT	CASSFSTSGSTDTQYF
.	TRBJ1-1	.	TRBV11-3	TGTGCCAGCAGCCGCTTGGACAAGAACACTGAAGCTTTCTTT	CASSRLDKNTEAFF
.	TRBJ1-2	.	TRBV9	TGTGCCAGCAGCTCCAGCTCTCGGCAGGGGCATGGCTACACCTTC	CASSSSSRQGHGYTF
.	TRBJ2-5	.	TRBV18	TGTGCCAGCTCCCTTGCCTCCGGGGAAGAGACCCAGTACTTC	CASSLASGEETQYF
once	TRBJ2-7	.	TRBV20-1	TGCAGTGCTAAGCAGGGGTACGAGCAGTACTTC	CSAKQGYEQYF
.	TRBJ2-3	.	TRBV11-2	TGTGCCAGCAGCCCGTCTGCGGGCAGCACAGATACGCAGTATTTT	CASSPSAGSTDTQYF
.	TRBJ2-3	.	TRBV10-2	TGCGCCAGTCAACGGGGGAGGGGGGATACGCAGTATTTT	CASQRGRGDTQYF
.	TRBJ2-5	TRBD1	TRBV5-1	TGCGCCAGCAGAAGTCAGGGGGAGAGCCAAGAGACCCAGTACTTC	CASRSQGESQETQYF
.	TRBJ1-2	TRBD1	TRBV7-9	TGTGCCAGCAGTTCGATTGTAGGACAGGGGGCGAGAGGCTACACCTTC	CASSSIVGQGARGYTF
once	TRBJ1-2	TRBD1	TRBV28	TGTGCCAGCAAGAGACAGGGGACAAAATATGGCTACACCTTC	CASKRQGTKYGYTF
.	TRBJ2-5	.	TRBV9	TGTGCCAGCAGCGCAAGTTGGAGGGGGGAGACCCAGTACTTC	CASSASWRGETQYF
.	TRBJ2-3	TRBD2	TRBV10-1	TGCGCCAGCAGTGACGGGGCGGGAGGATCAGATACGCAGTATTTT	CASSDGAGGSDTQYF
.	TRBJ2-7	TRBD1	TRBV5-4	TGTGCCAGCAGCCCGGACAGGGGGGGGGTCTCCTACGAGCAGTACTTC	CASSPDRGGVSYEQYF
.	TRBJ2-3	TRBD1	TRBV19	TGTGCCAGTAGTATAGGGGGACAGTCCACAGATACGCAGTATTTT	CASSIGGQSTDTQYF
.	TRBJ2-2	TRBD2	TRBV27	TGTGCCAGCAGAGCCAGCGGGGGCCGTAACACCGGGGAGCTGTTTTTT	CASRASGGRNTGELFF
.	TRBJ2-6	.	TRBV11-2	TGTGCCAGCAGCTCCGAGACGGGGAACTCTGGGGCCAACGTCCTGACTTTC	CASSSETGNSGANVLTF
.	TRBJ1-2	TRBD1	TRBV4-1	TGCGCCAGCAGCCAAGCCCAGGGGGACTATGGCTACACCTTC	CASSQAQGDYGYTF
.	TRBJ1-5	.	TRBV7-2	TGTGCCAGCAGGAAAGGGAATCAGCCCCAGCATTTT	CASRKGNQPQHF
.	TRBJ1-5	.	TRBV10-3	TGTGCCATCAGTGAGAGGGGCAGGAGCAATCAGCCCCAGCATTTT	CAISERGRSNQPQHF
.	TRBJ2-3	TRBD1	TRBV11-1	TGTGCCAGCAGCTTAGGTTACGGGACAGGGGTAACAGATACGCAGTATTTT	CASSLGYGTGVTDTQYF
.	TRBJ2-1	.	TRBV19	TGTGCCAGTAGTATTTCCGGGACCAGGGGGGACTATGAGCAGTTCTTC	CASSISGTRGDYEQFF
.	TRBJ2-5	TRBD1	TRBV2	TGTGCCGCTAGGAGAGGGGGACAGGAGACCCAGTACTTC	CAARRGGQETQYF
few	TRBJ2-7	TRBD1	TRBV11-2	TGTGCCAGCAGCTTACAGGGGGCGAGGCCCGAGCAGTACTTC	CASSLQGARPEQYF
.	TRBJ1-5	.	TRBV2	TGTGCCGCATCCGCGGGGGGCCCCCAGCATTTT	CAASAGGPQHF
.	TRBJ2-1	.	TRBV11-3	TGTGCCAGCAGCTTAGACCAGGCCAGGGACAATGAGCAGTTCTTC	CASSLDQARDNEQFF
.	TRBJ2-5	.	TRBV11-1	TGTGCCAGCAGTACAGGTGACGGGGAGACCCAGTACTTC	CASSTGDGETQYF
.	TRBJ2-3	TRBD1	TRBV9	TGTGCCAGCAGCACCCGACAGGGTTCCGCAGATACGCAGTATTTT	CASSTRQGSADTQYF
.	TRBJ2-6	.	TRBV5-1	TGCGCCAGCACGGGTGGAACGGGTACTGGGGCCAACGTCCTGACTTTC	CASTGGTGTGANVLTF
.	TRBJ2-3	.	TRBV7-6	TGTGCCAGCAGCCCTGTGGTTAAAGATACGCAGTATTTT	CASSPVVKDTQYF
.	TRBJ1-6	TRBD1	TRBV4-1	TGCGCCAGCAGCCAAGGTCTCGGGGACAGGGCTAATTCACCCCTCCACTTT	CASSQGLGDRANSPLHF
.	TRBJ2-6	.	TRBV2	TGTGCCAGCAGTGAGTTAGAAATTGGGGCCAACGTCCTGACTTTC	CASSELEIGANVLTF
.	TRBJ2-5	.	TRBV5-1	TGCGCCAGCAGGGAGGGAGCTCAAGAGACCCAGTACTTC	CASREGAQETQYF
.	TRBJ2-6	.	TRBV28	TGTGCCAGCAGCCCGGCGGGTAGGGCCAACGTCCTGACTTTC	CASSPAGRANVLTF
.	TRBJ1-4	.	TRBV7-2	TGTGCCAGCAGCTCGACGTCAACTAATGAAAAACTGTTTTTT	CASSSTSTNEKLFF
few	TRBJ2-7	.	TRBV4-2	TGTGCCAGCAGCCAAGCTGGCGGTGCGGGCTACGAGCAGTACTTC	CASSQAGGAGYEQYF
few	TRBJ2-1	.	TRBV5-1	TGCGCCAGCAGCCCCGGACCGGGCAGCTACAATGAGCAGTTCTTC	CASSPGPGSYNEQFF
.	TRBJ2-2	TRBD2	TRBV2	TGTGCCAGCAGTGGAGCGGGGGGGAGAACCGGGGAGCTGTTTTTT	CASSGAGGRTGELFF
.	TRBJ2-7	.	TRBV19	TGTGCCAGTACACCACAGGGCTCCTACGAGCAGTACTTC	CASTPQGSYEQYF
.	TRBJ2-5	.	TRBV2	TGTGCCAGCAGTTTCAACAGGAATTCGAGAGAGACCCAGTACTTC	CASSFNRNSRETQYF
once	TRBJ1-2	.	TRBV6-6	TGTGCCAGCAGCCAAGGCGGGACAAGGGAGGGCTACACCTTC	CASSQGGTREGYTF
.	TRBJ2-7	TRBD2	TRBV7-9	TGTGCCAGCAGCTATGTAGCGGGAGGCGAGCAGTACTTC	CASSYVAGGEQYF
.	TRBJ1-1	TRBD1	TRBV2	TGTGCCAGCCATGGGGGGACAGGGGCTTTCACTGAAGCTTTCTTT	CASHGGTGAFTEAFF
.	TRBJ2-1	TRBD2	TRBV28	TGTGCCAGCAGCCCCCAGACTAGCCGGCAGTTCTTC	CASSPQTSRQFF
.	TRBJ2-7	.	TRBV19	TGTGCCAGTAGTATCCCCGGGAGAATCTACGAGCAGTACTTC	CASSIPGRIYEQYF
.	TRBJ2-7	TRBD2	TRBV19	TGTGCCAGTAGACTAGCGGGAGGTAGCGAGCAGTACTTC	CASRLAGGSEQYF
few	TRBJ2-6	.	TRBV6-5	TGTGCCGCGTCTACAGGGTCAGGGGCCAACGTCCTGACTTTC	CAASTGSGANVLTF